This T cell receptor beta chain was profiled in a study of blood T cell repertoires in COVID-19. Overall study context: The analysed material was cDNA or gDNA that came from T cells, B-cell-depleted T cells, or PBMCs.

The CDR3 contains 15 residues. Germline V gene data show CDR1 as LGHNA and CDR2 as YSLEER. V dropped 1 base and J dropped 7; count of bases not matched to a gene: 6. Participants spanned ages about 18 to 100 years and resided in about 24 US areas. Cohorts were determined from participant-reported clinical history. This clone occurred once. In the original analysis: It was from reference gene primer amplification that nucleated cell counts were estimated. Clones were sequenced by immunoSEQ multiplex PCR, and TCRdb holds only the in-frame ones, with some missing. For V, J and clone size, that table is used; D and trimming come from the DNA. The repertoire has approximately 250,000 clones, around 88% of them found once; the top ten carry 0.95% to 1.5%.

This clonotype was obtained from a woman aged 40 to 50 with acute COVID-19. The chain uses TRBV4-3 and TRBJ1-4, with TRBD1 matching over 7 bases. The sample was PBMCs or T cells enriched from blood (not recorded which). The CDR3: CASSQVGGGGEKLFF. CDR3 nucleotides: TGCGCCAGCAGCCAAGTAGGAGGGGGCGGTGAAAAACTGTTTTTT.